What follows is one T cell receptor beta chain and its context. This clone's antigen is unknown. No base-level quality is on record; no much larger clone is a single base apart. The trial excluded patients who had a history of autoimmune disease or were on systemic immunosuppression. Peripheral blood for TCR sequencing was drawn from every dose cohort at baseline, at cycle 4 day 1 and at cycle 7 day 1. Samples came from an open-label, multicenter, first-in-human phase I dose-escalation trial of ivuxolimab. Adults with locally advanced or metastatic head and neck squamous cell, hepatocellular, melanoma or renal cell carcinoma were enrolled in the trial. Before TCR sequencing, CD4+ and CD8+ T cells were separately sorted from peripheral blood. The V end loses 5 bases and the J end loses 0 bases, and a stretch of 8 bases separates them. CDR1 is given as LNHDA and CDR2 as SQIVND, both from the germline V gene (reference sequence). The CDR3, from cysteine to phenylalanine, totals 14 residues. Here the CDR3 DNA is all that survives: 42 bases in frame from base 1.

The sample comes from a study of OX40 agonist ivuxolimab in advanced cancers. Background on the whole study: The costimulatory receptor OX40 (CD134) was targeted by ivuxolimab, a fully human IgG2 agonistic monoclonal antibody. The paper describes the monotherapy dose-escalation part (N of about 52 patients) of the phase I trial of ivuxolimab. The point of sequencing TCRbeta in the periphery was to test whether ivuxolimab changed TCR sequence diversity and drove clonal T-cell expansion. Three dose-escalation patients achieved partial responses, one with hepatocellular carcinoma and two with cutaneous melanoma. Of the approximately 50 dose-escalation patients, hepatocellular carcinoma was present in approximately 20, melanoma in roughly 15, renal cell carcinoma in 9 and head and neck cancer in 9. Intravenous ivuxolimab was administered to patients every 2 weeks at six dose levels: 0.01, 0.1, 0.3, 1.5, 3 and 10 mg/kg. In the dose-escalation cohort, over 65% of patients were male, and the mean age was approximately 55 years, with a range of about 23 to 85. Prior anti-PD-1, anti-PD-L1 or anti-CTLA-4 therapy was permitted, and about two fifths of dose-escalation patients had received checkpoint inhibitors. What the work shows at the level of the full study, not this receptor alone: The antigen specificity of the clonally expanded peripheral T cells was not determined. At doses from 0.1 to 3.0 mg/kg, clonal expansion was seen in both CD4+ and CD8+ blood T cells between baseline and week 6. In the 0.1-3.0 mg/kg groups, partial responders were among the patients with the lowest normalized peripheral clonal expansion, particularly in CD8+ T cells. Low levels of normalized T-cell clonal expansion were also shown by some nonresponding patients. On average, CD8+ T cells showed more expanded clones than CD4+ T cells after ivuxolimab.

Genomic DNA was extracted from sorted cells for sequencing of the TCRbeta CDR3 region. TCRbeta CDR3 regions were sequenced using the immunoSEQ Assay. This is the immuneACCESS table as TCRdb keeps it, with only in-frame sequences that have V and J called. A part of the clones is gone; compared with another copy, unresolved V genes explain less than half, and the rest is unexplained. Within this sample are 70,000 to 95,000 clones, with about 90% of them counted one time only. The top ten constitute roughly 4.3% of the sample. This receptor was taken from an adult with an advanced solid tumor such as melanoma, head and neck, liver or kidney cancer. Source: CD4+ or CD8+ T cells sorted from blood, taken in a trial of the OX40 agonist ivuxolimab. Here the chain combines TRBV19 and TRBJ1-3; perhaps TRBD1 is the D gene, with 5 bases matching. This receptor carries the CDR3 CASSGDVSGNTIYF. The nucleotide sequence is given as TGTGCCAGTAGTGGGGACGTCTCTGGAAACACCATATATTTT.